The T cell receptor beta chain described here comes from a study of T cell repertoires in cytomegalovirus infection. TCRdb reprocessed the reads with MiXCR, giving one entry per CDR3 protein. The sample lists roughly 120,000 distinct CDR3 sequences; roughly 30% were seen once. The sample holds a few counts of this clonotype. Antigen: not known. The V and J ends lost 4 bases and 2 bases respectively, with 15 bases between them. The germline CDR1 and CDR2 sequences are MNHNS and SASEGT. The CDR3 loop spans 15 amino acids. The rearrangement uses TRBV6-1 and TRBJ2-7, with a tentative D call TRBD1 (7 bases). The TCR was taken from a human donor in good health (CMV status not recorded). Some clones in this sample may be carry-over from other donors' samples. Sequences were derived from CD8+ T cells from cultured PBMCs, sampled from culture after CMV antigen stimulation. The CDR3 DNA sequence: TGTGCCAGCAGTGCGAGGCGGGACAGACCCTACGAGCAGTACTTC. Translated, it gives CASSARRDRPYEQYF.